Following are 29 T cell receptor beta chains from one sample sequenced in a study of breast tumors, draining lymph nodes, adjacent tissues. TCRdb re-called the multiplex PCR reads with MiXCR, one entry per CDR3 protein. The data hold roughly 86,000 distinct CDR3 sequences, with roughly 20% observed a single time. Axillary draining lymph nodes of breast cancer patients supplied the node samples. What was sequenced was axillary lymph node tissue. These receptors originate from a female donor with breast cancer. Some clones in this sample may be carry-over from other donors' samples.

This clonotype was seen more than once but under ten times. The CDR3 DNA sequence: TGTGCCAGCAGCTTAACGCTCAAGGGACGGAGTAGCAATCAGCCCCAGCATTTT. This translates into CASSLTLKGRSSNQPQHF. The V gene is TRBV7-3, the J gene TRBJ1-5, with a tentative D call TRBD1 (5 bases). The CDR3 is 18 residues long. With 0 bases removed from V and 0 bases from J, the gap between germline ends came to 15 bases. Germline V lookup: CDR1 SGHTA, CDR2 FQGTGA. The variable domain in full, with the rest retrieved from reference TRBV7-3 and TRBJ1-5, is GAGVSQTPSNKVTEKGKYVELRCDPISGHTALYWYRQSLGQGPEFLIYFQGTGAADDSGLPNDRFFAVRPEGSVSTLKIQRTERGDSAVYLCASSLTLKGRSSNQPQHFGDGTRLSIL.

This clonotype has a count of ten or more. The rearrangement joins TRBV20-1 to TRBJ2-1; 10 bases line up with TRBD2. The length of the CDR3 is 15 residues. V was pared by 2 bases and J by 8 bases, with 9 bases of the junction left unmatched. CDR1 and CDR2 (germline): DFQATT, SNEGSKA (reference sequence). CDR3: CSARSSSGSLDEQFF. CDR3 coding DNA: TGCAGTGCTAGATCCTCTAGCGGGAGTTTGGATGAGCAGTTCTTC.

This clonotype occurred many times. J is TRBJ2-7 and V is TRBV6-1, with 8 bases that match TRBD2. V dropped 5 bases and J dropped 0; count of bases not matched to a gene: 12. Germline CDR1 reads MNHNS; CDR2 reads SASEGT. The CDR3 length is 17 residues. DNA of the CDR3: TGTGCCAGCAGTAACCTAGCGGGCGGCCACATCTCCTACGAGCAGTACTTC. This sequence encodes CASSNLAGGHISYEQYF.

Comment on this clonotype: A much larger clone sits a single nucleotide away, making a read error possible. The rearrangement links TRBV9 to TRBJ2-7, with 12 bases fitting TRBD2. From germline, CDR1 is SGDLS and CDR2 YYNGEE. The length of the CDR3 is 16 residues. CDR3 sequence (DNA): TGTGCCGGCAGCGTTGGACTAGCGGGATCCCCCGGCGAGCAGTACTTC. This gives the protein CAGSVGLAGSPGEQYF.

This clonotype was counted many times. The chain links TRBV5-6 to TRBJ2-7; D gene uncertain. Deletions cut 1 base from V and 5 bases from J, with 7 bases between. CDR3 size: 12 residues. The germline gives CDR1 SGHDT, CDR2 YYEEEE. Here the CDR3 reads CASSLYGHEQYF. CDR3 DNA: TGTGCCAGCAGCTTGTACGGGCACGAGCAGTACTTC.

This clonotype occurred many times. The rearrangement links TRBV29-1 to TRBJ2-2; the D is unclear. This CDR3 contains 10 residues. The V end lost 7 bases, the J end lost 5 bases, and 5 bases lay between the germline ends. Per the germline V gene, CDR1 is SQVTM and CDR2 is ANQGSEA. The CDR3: CSALTGELFF. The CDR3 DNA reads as TGCAGCGCTCTAACCGGGGAGCTGTTTTTT.

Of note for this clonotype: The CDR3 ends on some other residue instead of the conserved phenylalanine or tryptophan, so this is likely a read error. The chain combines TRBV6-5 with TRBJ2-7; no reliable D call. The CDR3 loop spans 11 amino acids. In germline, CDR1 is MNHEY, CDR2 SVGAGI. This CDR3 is CASSYSHEQYL. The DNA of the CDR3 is TGTGCCAGCAGTTACTCCCACGAGCAGTACCTC.

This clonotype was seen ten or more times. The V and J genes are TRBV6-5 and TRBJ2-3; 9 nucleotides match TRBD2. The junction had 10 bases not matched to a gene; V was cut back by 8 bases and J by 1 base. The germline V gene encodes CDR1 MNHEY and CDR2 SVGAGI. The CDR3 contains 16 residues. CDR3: CASGLLREGGTDTQYF. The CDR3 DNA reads TGTGCCAGCGGGCTCCTGCGGGAGGGGGGCACAGATACGCAGTATTTT.

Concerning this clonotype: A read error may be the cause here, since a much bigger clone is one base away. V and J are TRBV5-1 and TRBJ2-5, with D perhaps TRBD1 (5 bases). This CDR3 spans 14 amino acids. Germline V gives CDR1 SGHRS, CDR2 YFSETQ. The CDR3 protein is CASSLALGQGTQYF. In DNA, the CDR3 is TGCGCCAGCAGCTTGGCCCTCGGACAAGGGACCCAGTACTTC.

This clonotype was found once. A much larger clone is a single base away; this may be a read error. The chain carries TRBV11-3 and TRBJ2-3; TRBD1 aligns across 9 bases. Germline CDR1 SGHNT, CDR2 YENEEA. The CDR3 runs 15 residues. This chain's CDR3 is CVSSPGQGRTDTQYF. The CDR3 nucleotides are TGTGTCAGCAGCCCCGGACAGGGGCGCACAGATACGCAGTATTTT.

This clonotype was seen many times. DNA for the CDR3: TGTGCCAGCACGCGGGACCCAGCCTACGAGCAGTACTTC. Protein sequence: CASTRDPAYEQYF. The chain links TRBV6-2 or TRBV6-3 to TRBJ2-7; D possibly corresponds to TRBD2 (6 bases). Germline V gene data show CDR1 as MNHEY and CDR2 as SVGEGT. V was cut by 7 bases and J by 2 bases, with 12 bases left in between. CDR3 size: 13 residues.

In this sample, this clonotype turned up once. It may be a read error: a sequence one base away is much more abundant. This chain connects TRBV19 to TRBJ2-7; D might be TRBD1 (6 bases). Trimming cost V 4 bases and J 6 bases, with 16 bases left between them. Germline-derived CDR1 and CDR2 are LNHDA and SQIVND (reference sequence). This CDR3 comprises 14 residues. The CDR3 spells CASSKRDTFCEQYF. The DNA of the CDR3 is TGTGCCAGTAGTAAGAGGGACACTTTCTGCGAGCAGTACTTC.

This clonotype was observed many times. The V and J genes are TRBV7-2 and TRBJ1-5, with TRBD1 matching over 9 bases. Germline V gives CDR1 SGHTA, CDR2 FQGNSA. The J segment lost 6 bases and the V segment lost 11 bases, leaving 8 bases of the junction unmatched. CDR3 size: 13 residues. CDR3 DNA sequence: TGTGCCTCCGGACAGGGGTACAGTCAGCCCCAGCATTTT. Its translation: CASGQGYSQPQHF.

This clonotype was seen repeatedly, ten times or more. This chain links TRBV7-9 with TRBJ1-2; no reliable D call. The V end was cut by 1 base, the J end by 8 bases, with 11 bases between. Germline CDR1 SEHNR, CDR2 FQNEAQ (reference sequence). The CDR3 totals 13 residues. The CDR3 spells CASSLGTSGGYTF. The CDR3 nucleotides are TGTGCCAGCAGCTTAGGGACCTCCGGGGGCTACACCTTC.

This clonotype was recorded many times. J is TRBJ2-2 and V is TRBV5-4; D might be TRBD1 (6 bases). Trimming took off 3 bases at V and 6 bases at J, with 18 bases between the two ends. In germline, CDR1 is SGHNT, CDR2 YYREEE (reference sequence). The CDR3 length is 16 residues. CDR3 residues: CASSSPIQGDPGELFF. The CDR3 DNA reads TGTGCCAGCAGCTCCCCTATACAGGGCGACCCCGGGGAGCTGTTTTTT.

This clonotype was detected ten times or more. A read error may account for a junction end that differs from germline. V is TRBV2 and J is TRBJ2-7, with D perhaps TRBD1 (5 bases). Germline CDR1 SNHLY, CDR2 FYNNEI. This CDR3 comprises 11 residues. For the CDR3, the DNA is TGTGCCAGCAGTGAATCTACGACAGTACTCTTC. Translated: CASSESTTVLF.

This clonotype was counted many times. CDR3 loop: CSVEGGRADTQYF. CDR3 nucleotides: TGCAGCGTTGAAGGGGGCCGGGCGGATACGCAGTATTTT. The chain has TRBV29-1 and TRBJ2-3, with D perhaps matching TRBD1 (5 bases). The CDR3 covers 13 residues. The germline V gene has CDR1 SQVTM and CDR2 ANQGSEA. V was shortened by 1 base and J by 6 bases, with 11 bases between the two germline ends.

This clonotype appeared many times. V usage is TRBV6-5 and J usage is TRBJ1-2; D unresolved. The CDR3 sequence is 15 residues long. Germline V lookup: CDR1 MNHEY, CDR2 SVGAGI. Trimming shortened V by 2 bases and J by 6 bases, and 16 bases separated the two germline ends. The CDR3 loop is CASSYTKGYKHGYTF. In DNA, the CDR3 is TGTGCCAGCAGTTACACGAAGGGATATAAGCATGGCTACACCTTC.

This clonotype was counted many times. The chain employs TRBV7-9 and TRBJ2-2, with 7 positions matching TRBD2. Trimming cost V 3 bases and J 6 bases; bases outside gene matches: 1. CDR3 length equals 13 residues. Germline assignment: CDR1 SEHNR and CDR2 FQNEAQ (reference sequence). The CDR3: CASSFGGSGELFF. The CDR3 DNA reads TGTGCCAGCAGCTTCGGGGGGTCCGGGGAGCTGTTTTTT. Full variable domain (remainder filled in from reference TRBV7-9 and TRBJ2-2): DTGVSQNPRHKITKRGQNVTFRCDPISEHNRLYWYRQTLGQGPEFLTYFQNEAQLEKSRLLSDRFSAERPKGSFSTLEIQRTEQGDSAMYLCASSFGGSGELFFGEGSRLTVL.

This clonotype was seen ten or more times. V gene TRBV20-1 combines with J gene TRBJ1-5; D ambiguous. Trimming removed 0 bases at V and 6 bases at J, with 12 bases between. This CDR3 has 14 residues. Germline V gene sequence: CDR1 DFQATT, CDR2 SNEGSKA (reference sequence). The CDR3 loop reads CSARDMGRAQPQHF. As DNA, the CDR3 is TGCAGTGCTAGAGATATGGGGAGGGCTCAGCCCCAGCATTTT.

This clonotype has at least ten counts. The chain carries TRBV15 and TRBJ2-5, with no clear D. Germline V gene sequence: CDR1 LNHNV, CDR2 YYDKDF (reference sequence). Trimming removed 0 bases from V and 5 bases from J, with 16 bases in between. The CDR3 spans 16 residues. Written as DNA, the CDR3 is TGTGCCACCAGCAGAGATTCGGTTCTGGTTGAGGAGACCCAGTACTTC. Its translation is CATSRDSVLVEETQYF.

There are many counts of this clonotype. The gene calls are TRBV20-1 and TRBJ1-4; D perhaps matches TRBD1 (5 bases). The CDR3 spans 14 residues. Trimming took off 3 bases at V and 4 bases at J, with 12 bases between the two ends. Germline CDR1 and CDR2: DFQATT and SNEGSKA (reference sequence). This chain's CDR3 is CSASKGRGNEKLFF. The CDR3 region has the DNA TGCAGTGCTAGTAAGGGGCGGGGTAATGAAAAACTGTTTTTT.

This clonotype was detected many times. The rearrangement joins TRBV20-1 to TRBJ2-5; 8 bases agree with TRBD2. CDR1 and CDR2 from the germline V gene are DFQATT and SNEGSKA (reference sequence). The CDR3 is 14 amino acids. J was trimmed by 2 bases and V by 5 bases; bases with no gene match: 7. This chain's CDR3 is CSAATSVKQETQYF. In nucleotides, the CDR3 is TGCAGTGCTGCGACTAGCGTGAAACAAGAGACCCAGTACTTC.

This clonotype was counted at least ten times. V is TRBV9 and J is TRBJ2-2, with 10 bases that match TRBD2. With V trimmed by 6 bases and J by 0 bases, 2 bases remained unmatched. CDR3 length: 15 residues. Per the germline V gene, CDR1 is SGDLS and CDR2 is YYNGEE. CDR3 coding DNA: TGTGCCAGCACCACTAGCGGGACGAACACCGGGGAGCTGTTTTTT. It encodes CASTTSGTNTGELFF.

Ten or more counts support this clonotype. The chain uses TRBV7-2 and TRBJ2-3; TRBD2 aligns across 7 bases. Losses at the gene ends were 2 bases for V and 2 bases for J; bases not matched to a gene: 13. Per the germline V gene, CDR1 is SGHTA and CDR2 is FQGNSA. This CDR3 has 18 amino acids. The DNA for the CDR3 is TGTGCCAGCAGCTTACCCGTTCGTGGGGGAGGGCTCACAGATACGCAGTATTTT. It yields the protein CASSLPVRGGGLTDTQYF.

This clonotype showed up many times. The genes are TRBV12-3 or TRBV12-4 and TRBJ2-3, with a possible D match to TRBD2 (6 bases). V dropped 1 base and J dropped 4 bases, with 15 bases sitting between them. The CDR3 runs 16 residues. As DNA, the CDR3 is TGTGCCAGCAGTTTAGAGACTAGTCCTAGCCCAGATACGCAGTATTTT. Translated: CASSLETSPSPDTQYF.

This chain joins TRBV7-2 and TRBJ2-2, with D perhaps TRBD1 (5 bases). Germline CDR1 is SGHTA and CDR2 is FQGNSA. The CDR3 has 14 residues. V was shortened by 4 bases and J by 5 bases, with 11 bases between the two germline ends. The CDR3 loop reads CASSSAGQTGELFF. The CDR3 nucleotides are TGTGCCAGCAGCTCCGCAGGGCAGACCGGGGAGCTGTTTTTT.

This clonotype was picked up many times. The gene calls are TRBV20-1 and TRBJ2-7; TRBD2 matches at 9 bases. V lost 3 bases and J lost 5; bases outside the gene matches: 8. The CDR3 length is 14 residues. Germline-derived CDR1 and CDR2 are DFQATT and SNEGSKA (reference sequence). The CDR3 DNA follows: TGCAGTGCTAGTTTGGGCGGGAGGGCCCACGAGCAGTACTTC. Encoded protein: CSASLGGRAHEQYF.

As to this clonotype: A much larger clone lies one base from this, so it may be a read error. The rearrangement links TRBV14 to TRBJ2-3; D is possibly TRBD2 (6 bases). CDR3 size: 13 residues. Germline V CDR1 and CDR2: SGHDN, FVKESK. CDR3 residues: CACSRTNAATQYF. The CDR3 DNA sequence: TGTGCCTGCAGTCGGACTAACGCTGCTACGCAGTATTTT.